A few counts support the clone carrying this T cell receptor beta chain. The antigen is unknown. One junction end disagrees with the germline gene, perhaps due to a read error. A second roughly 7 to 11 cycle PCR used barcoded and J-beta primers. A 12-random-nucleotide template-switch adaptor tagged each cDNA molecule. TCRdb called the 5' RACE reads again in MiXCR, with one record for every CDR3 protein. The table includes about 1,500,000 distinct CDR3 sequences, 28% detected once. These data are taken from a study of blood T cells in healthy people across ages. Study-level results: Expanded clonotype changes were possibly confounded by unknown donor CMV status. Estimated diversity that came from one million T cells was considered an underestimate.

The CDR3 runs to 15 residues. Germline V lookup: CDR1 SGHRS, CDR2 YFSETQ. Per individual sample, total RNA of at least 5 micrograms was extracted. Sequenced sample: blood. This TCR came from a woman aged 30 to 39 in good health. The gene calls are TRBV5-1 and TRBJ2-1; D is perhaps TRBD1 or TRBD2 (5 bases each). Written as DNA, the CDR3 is TGTGCCAGCAGCTCTGACGGGGCCTCTGTTAATGAGCAGTTCTTC. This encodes CASSSDGASVNEQFF.